The 13 T cell receptor beta chains below were found in one sample sequenced in a study of glioma-infiltrating T cells after dendritic cell vaccination (dated by TCRdb to the mid-2010s). The receptor library was made with the immunoSEQ multiplex PCR assay. The table comes from immuneACCESS by way of TCRdb, which keeps in-frame sequences with V and J called. Part of the clones is missing from these tables; in studies checked, under half for an unresolved V gene and the rest for unknown reasons. The sample includes fewer than 70,000 clones, with about 85% observed a single time. The ten top clones hold roughly 8.5% of the sample. Per the publication, the time point label means: after dendritic cell vaccination, including at tumor progression/relapse. The starting material was blood, obtained after dendritic cell vaccination. The receptor source for this set is a human donor with glioblastoma.

This rearrangement joins TRBV5-1 to TRBJ1-2; D may be TRBD1 (6 bases). V lost 2 bases and J 4 bases, leaving 12 bases between the germline ends. Germline CDR1 and CDR2: SGHRS and YFSETQ. The CDR3 is made up of 14 amino acids. The CDR3 region is CASSLRGSSYGYTF. Here the CDR3 DNA reads TGCGCCAGCAGCTTAAGGGGGTCGAGCTATGGCTACACCTTC.

This clone was picked up a small number of times. The chain is built from TRBV7-9 and TRBJ2-2; D is unclear. Germline CDR1 is SEHNR and CDR2 is FQNEAQ (reference sequence). Trimming took 3 bases from V and 4 from J, leaving 9 bases between them. The CDR3 length is 14 residues. CDR3 DNA: TGTGCCAGCAGCTTCCGAGAAATCACCGGGGAGCTGTTTTTT. It encodes CASSFREITGELFF. The full variable domain, with the rest looked up from reference TRBV7-9 and TRBJ2-2, is DTGVSQNPRHKITKRGQNVTFRCDPISEHNRLYWYRQTLGQGPEFLTYFQNEAQLEKSRLLSDRFSAERPKGSFSTLEIQRTEQGDSAMYLCASSFREITGELFFGEGSRLTVL.

In this sample, this clone turned up once. The chain combines TRBV5-1 with TRBJ2-7; 8 bases agree with TRBD2. CDR1 SGHRS and CDR2 YFSETQ come from the germline V gene. The CDR3 runs to 18 residues. J gave up 4 bases and V 4 bases, and 19 bases lay outside the gene matches. DNA for the CDR3: TGCGCCAGCAGCCCAAGACTAGCGAGCCAGAGATGGCCATACGAGCAGTACTTC. It yields the protein CASSPRLASQRWPYEQYF.

In its sample, this clone was seen once. The rearrangement links TRBV5-1 to TRBJ2-6; tentative D call: TRBD1 (6 bases). Trimming removed 2 bases at V and 2 bases at J, with 8 bases between. Germline loops: CDR1 SGHRS, CDR2 YFSETQ. This CDR3 region has 15 residues. This CDR3 reads CASSFQGTGANVLTF. The CDR3 DNA is TGCGCCAGCAGCTTTCAGGGGACTGGGGCCAACGTCCTGACTTTC.

The J gene is TRBJ1-6, the V gene TRBV5-4, with D perhaps matching TRBD1 (5 bases). The CDR3 has 12 amino acids. Germline loops: CDR1 SGHNT, CDR2 YYREEE (reference sequence). V lost 2 bases and J lost 8, with 5 bases in between. The CDR3 region has the DNA TGTGCCAGCAGCTTCAGGGATTCACCCCTCCACTTT. This codes for CASSFRDSPLHF.

On this clone itself: The junction departs from the called germline gene at one end, perhaps through a read error. The rearrangement links TRBV4-2 to TRBJ2-7; perhaps TRBD2 as D (5 bases). The CDR3 is 13 amino acids. Germline V gives CDR1 LGHNA, CDR2 YNFKEQ. The CDR3 bases are TGTGCCAGCAGCCAAGAGCGGGTCGGAGAATATACTTTC. Its protein is CASSQERVGEYTF.

CDR3 DNA: TGTGCCAGCAGTTTCGGGCAGGGGCCAAACGCCGTTTATGGCTACACCTTC. Translated: CASSFGQGPNAVYGYTF. The V and J genes are TRBV4-2 and TRBJ1-2, with TRBD1 as a possible D gene (6 bases). V dropped 6 bases and J dropped 5 bases, with 25 bases sitting between them. This CDR3 contains 17 residues. Germline lookup yields CDR1 LGHNA and CDR2 YNFKEQ.

The chain combines TRBV6-4 with TRBJ2-3; D unresolved. This CDR3 has 14 amino acids. The V gene's germline CDR1 is MRHNA and CDR2 SNTAGT. V lost 7 bases and J 2 bases, leaving 13 bases between the germline ends. In DNA, the CDR3 is TGTGCCAGCACACACCCATGGGCCACAGATACGCAGTATTTT. It translates to CASTHPWATDTQYF.

The V call is TRBV4-1, the J call TRBJ2-1; D may be TRBD2 (5 bases). The CDR3 extends over 13 amino acids. CDR1 MGHRA and CDR2 YSYEKL come from the germline V gene. V dropped 3 bases and J dropped 8 bases, with 11 bases sitting between them. This chain's CDR3 is CASSHRLYDEQFF. CDR3 nucleotides: TGCGCCAGCAGCCACAGACTATACGATGAGCAGTTCTTC.

This clone was seen only a few times. V is TRBV30 and J is TRBJ2-2, with a weak D call TRBD2 (6 bases). The V gene lost 2 bases and the J gene lost 3 bases, with 10 bases spanning the gap. The CDR3 length is 14 residues. CDR1 is GTSNPN, CDR2 SVGIG, per germline (reference sequence). CDR3 DNA: TGTGCCTGGAGTCTTCTAGCGTACACCGGGGAGCTGTTTTTT. Encoded protein: CAWSLLAYTGELFF.

This chain connects TRBV9 to TRBJ1-3, with 9 bases lining up with TRBD1. The trim removed 4 bases at V and 0 bases at J, leaving 5 bases unmatched. Germline CDR1 SGDLS, CDR2 YYNGEE. The CDR3 has 16 amino acids. The CDR3 DNA sequence: TGTGCCAGCAGCTTACAGGGGGCTCGCTCTGGAAACACCATATATTTT. It codes for CASSLQGARSGNTIYF.

The CDR3 reads CASSPGVGSTDTQYF. The CDR3 DNA reads TGTGCCAGCTCACCCGGGGTCGGGAGCACAGATACGCAGTATTTT. This sequence joins TRBV18 and TRBJ2-3; D possibly corresponds to TRBD2 (5 bases). V shed 3 bases and J shed 0 bases, with 10 bases lying between them. The germline gives CDR1 KGHSH, CDR2 LQKENI. The CDR3 extends over 15 amino acids.

The rearrangement links TRBV7-9 to TRBJ1-5; no clear D gene. From germline, CDR1 is SEHNR and CDR2 FQNEAQ (reference sequence). V shed 5 bases and J shed 3 bases, with 8 bases lying between them. The CDR3 is 13 residues long. The CDR3 DNA reads TGTGCCAGCAGCCCTGCAGACAATCAGCCCCAGCATTTT. This gives the protein CASSPADNQPQHF.